Below, 18 T cell receptor beta chains from the same sample are listed, as sequenced in a study of blood T cell repertoires in COVID-19. Measured with immunoSEQ multiplex PCR; TCRdb has only the in-frame clones, and not every one. The data show about 350,000 clones, 85% to 90% seen once. The sample taken for sequencing was peripheral blood. These receptors all stem from a woman in her 70s with COVID-19, enrolled during active disease.

This chain joins TRBV6-1 and TRBJ1-6; D remains ambiguous. Germline V gene sequence: CDR1 MNHNS, CDR2 SASEGT. The CDR3 loop spans 11 amino acids. Trimming took 2 bases from V and 11 from J, leaving 4 bases between them. The CDR3 region is CASSEWPPLHF. DNA for the CDR3: TGTGCCAGCAGTGAATGGCCACCCCTCCACTTT.

This clone was counted a few times. The CDR3 here is CASSLEQEAFF. As DNA, the CDR3 is TGCGCCAGCAGCTTGGAACAAGAAGCTTTCTTT. The chain employs TRBV5-1 and TRBJ1-1; D gene unclear. The V gene's germline CDR1 is SGHRS and CDR2 YFSETQ. The CDR3 has 11 amino acids. Trimming removed 0 bases at V and 8 bases at J, with 5 bases between.

This clone was picked up a small number of times. The chain links TRBV7-2 to TRBJ1-3, with D tentatively TRBD1 (5 bases). The CDR3 totals 15 residues. Trimming took off 1 base at V and 3 bases at J, with 10 bases between the two ends. The germline V gene has CDR1 SGHTA and CDR2 FQGNSA. CDR3: CASSLDLGGGNTIYF. The DNA for the CDR3 is TGTGCCAGCAGCTTAGACTTGGGGGGTGGAAACACCATATATTTT.

By its share, this clone is medium-sized. The V call is TRBV2, the J call TRBJ1-6; D gene uncertain. The CDR3 runs 12 residues. Germline-derived CDR1 and CDR2 are SNHLY and FYNNEI. V shed 7 bases and J shed 9 bases, with 10 bases lying between them. CDR3 sequence reads: CASTPWPSPLHF. Written as DNA, the CDR3 is TGTGCCAGCACCCCTTGGCCTTCACCCCTCCACTTT.

The gene calls are TRBV12-3 or TRBV12-4 and TRBJ2-7; D not resolved. There are 11 residues in the CDR3. The V gene lost 6 bases and the J gene lost 5 bases, with 8 bases spanning the gap. CDR3 DNA: TGTGCCAGCAGCCCCCGGGACGAGCAGTACTTC. Translation: CASSPRDEQYF.

The chain is built from TRBV29-1 and TRBJ1-1; the match to TRBD1 covers 9 bases. The germline gives CDR1 SQVTM, CDR2 ANQGSEA. V dropped 3 bases and J dropped 3; count of bases not matched to a gene: 8. CDR3 length: 15 amino acids. The CDR3 here is CSVEGTGLDYTEAFF. For the CDR3, the DNA is TGCAGCGTTGAGGGGACAGGGTTGGACTACACTGAAGCTTTCTTT. Complete variable domain (other parts from reference TRBV29-1 and TRBJ1-1): SAVISQKPSRDICQRGTSLTIQCQVDSQVTMMFWYRQQPGQSLTLIATANQGSEATYESGFVIDKFPISRPNLTFSTLTVSNMSPEDSSIYLCSVEGTGLDYTEAFFGQGTRLTVV.

The chain links TRBV2 to TRBJ2-2; D is undetermined. The CDR3 totals 15 residues. Germline lookup yields CDR1 SNHLY and CDR2 FYNNEI. V lost 4 bases and J 4 bases, leaving 13 bases between the germline ends. The CDR3: CASSGSGGFTGELFF. The CDR3 DNA reads TGTGCCAGCAGTGGGTCAGGTGGATTCACCGGGGAGCTGTTTTTT. Drawing the rest from reference TRBV2 and TRBJ2-2, the complete variable domain is EPEVTQTPSHQVTQMGQEVILRCVPISNHLYFYWYRQILGQKVEFLVSFYNNEISEKSEIFDDQFSVERPDGSNFTLKIRSTKLEDSAMYFCASSGSGGFTGELFFGEGSRLTVL.

The chain uses TRBV13 and TRBJ2-7, with 8 bases fitting TRBD1. Germline values: CDR1 PRHDT, CDR2 FYEKMQ (reference sequence). J gave up 4 bases and V 5 bases, and 4 bases lay outside the gene matches. The CDR3 extends over 13 amino acids. This CDR3 reads CASSPRTGYEQYF. Here the CDR3 DNA reads TGTGCCAGCAGCCCGAGGACAGGGTACGAGCAGTACTTC.

This clone has just a few counts. The rearrangement links TRBV24-1 to TRBJ2-7; 10 bases are shared with TRBD1. V gave up 1 base and J gave up 5 bases; unmatched junction bases: 4. The CDR3 runs 15 residues. Germline CDR1 and CDR2: KGHDR and SFDVKD. CDR3 amino acids: CATSDFGTGVHEQYF. The CDR3 region has the DNA TGTGCCACCAGTGATTTCGGGACAGGGGTCCACGAGCAGTACTTC.

This chain connects TRBV6-2 or TRBV6-3 to TRBJ2-7, with a tentative D call TRBD1 (5 bases). From germline, CDR1 is MNHEY and CDR2 SVGEGT. The CDR3 spans 14 residues. V lost 6 bases, J lost 3 bases, and 15 bases lay in between. The CDR3 DNA is TGTGCCAGCAGCCCCGGACATGCAGGCTACGAGCAGTACTTC. Amino acid sequence: CASSPGHAGYEQYF.

The chain combines TRBV4-3 with TRBJ1-6; the D gene is possibly TRBD1 (5 bases). Per the germline V gene, CDR1 is LGHNA and CDR2 is YSLEER. The CDR3 is 16 amino acids. Trimming took off 0 bases at V and 7 bases at J, with 13 bases between the two ends. CDR3 DNA sequence: TGCGCCAGCAGCCAAGATCATCCGGGACTCAATTCACCCCTCCACTTT. This codes for CASSQDHPGLNSPLHF.

The chain employs TRBV28 and TRBJ1-2; 7 bases fit TRBD1. Germline CDR1 and CDR2: MDHEN and SYDVKM. The CDR3 contains 13 residues. J lost 2 bases, V lost 7 bases, and 4 bases had no gene match. The CDR3 region is CASIPGQNYGYTF. For the CDR3, the DNA is TGTGCCAGCATCCCGGGACAGAACTATGGCTACACCTTC.

This sequence joins TRBV6-5 and TRBJ1-2; 7 nucleotides agree with TRBD1. CDR1 is MNHEY and CDR2 is SVGAGI in the germline V gene. The CDR3 consists of 14 residues. Losses at the gene ends were 4 bases for V and 4 bases for J; bases not matched to a gene: 6. The CDR3 DNA reads as TGTGCCAGCAGTTGGGACAGAGAGGTCTATGGCTACACCTTC. Residues: CASSWDREVYGYTF.

This chain links TRBV24-1 with TRBJ2-7; tentative D call: TRBD1 (6 bases). Germline CDR1 reads KGHDR; CDR2 reads SFDVKD. Trimming cost V 2 bases and J 3 bases, with 13 bases left between them. The CDR3 sequence is 15 residues long. The CDR3 bases are TGTGCCACCAGTGATTCCCGGGACAACAACTACGAGCAGTACTTC. As protein: CATSDSRDNNYEQYF.

The V and J genes are TRBV5-8 and TRBJ1-2, with 10 bases that match TRBD1. The CDR3 covers 15 residues. Germline values: CDR1 SGHTS, CDR2 YDEGEE. After removal of 4 bases from V and 5 bases from J, the junction contained 8 bases not matched to a gene. CDR3 loop: CASSLRRDRGYGYTF. The CDR3 DNA reads as TGTGCCAGCAGCCTGCGGCGGGACAGGGGTTATGGCTACACCTTC.

J is TRBJ1-1 and V is TRBV9; 7 positions match TRBD1. Per germline, CDR1 SGDLS and CDR2 YYNGEE. V shed 0 bases and J 9 bases; nucleotides not matched to a gene: 17. CDR3 size: 17 residues. The CDR3 region is CASSVGGPAGTEGKAFF. In DNA form, the CDR3 reads TGTGCCAGCAGCGTAGGTGGACCTGCCGGGACAGAGGGGAAAGCTTTCTTT.

The V gene is TRBV12-5, the J gene TRBJ2-2; 7 positions agree with TRBD1. The CDR3 runs to 16 residues. Trimming cost V 6 bases and J 1 base; bases outside gene matches: 8. Per germline, CDR1 LGHNT and CDR2 FRNRAP. The CDR3 here is CASGPPTGLNTGELFF. CDR3 coding DNA: TGTGCTAGTGGCCCCCCGACAGGGCTGAACACCGGGGAGCTGTTTTTT.

This rearrangement joins TRBV11-2 to TRBJ2-2; D perhaps matches TRBD1 (5 bases). Germline lookup yields CDR1 SGHAT and CDR2 FQNNGV. V shed 5 bases and J shed 6 bases, with 7 bases lying between them. This CDR3 has 12 amino acids. DNA of the CDR3: TGTGCCAGCAGCCAGGGTTCCGGGGAGCTGTTTTTT. Its translation is CASSQGSGELFF.